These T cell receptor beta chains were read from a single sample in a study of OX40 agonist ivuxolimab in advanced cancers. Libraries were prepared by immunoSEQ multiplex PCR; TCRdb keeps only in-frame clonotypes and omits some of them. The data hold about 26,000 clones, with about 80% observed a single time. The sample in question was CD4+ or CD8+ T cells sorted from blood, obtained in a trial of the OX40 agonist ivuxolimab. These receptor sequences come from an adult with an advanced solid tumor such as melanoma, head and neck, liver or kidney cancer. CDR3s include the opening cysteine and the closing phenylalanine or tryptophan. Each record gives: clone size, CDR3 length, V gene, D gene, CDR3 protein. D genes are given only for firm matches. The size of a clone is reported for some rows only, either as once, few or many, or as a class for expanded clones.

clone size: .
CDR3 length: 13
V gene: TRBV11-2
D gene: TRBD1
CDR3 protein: CASSLTTGTEAFF

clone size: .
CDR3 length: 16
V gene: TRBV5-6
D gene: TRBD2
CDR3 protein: CASSLIAGDSTDTQYF

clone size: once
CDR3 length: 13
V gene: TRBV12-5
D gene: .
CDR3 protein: CASGLGPYTEAFF

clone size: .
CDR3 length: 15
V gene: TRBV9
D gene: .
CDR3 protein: CASSAYRNENTEAFF

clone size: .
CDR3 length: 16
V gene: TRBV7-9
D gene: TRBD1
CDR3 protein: CASSLARGQGAKGYTF

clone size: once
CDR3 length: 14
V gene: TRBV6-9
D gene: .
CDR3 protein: CASSPGTGRYEQYF

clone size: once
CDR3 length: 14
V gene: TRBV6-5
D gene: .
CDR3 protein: CASSYSIGGETQYF

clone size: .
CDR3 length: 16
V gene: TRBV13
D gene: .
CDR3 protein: CASSSMGGEGISPLHF

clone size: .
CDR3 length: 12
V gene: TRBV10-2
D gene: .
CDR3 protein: CASRSVNTEAFF

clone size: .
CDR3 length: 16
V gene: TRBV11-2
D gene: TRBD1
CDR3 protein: CASRGQGVVRNSPLHF

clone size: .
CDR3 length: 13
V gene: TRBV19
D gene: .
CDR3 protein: CASKGTAIGEQYF

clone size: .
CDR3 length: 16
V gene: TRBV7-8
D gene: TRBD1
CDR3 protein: CASSLRDRGLNTEAFF

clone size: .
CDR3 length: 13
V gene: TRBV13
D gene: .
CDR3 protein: CASSGSRVDTQYF

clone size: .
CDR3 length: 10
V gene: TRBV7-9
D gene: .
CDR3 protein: CASSLTQQFF

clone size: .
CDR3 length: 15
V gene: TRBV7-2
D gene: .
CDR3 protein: CASSLWSREMGGYTF

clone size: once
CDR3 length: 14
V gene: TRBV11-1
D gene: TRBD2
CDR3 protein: CASSLERGADTQYF

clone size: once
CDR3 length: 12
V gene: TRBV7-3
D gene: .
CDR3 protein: CASSLTGDTQYF

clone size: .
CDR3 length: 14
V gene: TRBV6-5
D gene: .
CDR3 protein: CASSYSDGSYGYTF

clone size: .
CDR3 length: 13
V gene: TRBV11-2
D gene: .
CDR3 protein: CASSLAGNTEAFF

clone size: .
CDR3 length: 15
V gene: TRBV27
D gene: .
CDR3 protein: CASSPPGMGTGELFF

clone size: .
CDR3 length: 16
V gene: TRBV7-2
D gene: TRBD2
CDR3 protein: CASRQTSGGVTDTQYF

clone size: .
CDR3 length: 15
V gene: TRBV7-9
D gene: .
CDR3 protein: CASSLGGINTGELFF

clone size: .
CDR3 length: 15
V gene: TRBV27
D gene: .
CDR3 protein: CASSEHTGLLYEQYF

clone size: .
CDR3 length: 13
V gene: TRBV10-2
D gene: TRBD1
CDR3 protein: CASSETGGTEAFF